Listed below are T cell receptor beta chains from one sample, sequenced in a study of blood T cell repertoires in COVID-19. Profiled with immunoSEQ multiplex PCR; TCRdb holds only in-frame clones, not every one. The top ten clones hold 8.5% to 10% of a sample with about 98,000 clones, 84% of them seen once. Sequenced: peripheral blood. All receptors derive from a middle-aged man with active or convalescent COVID-19. Both conserved end residues are part of each CDR3. D genes are given only for firm matches. A row's size may be missing; if present it is once, few, many or a size class.

d_call j_call v_call clone_size cdr3_nt cdr3_aa
- TRBJ2-1 TRBV19 - TGTGCCAGTAGTATCTCTACCGGGAGCTCCTACAATGAGCAGTTCTTC CASSISTGSSYNEQFF
- TRBJ2-7 TRBV7-7 few TGTGCCAGCAGCTACAGGGAATCCTACGAGCAGTACTTC CASSYRESYEQYF
- TRBJ2-5 TRBV7-2 - TGTGCCAGCAGCTTAAGTTTTTGGGCAGGGGTAGAAGAGACCCAGTACTTC CASSLSFWAGVEETQYF
TRBD1 TRBJ1-2 TRBV7-9 - TGTGCCAGCAGCTTAGCGAGGTCAGGGGGCGGCTACACCTTC CASSLARSGGGYTF
TRBD1 TRBJ1-5 TRBV6-1 - TGTGCCAGCAGTGAAGCGAAAGGACAGGGGGCCGGACAGCCCCAGCATTTT CASSEAKGQGAGQPQHF
- TRBJ1-2 TRBV6-6 - TGTGCCAGCAGCCCAGGTCCTAACTATGGCTACACCTTC CASSPGPNYGYTF
TRBD1 TRBJ1-5 TRBV30 - TGTGCCTGGAGTGGGCTGACAGGGGACAATCAGCCCCAGCATTTT CAWSGLTGDNQPQHF
- TRBJ1-1 TRBV7-2 - TGTGCCAGCAGCTTAGAGTTTGGGCAGAACACTGAAGCTTTCTTT CASSLEFGQNTEAFF
TRBD1 TRBJ1-3 TRBV19 - TGTGCCACCCAAACAGGGGAAGGAAACACCATATATTTT CATQTGEGNTIYF
TRBD1 TRBJ1-5 TRBV30 - TGTGCCTGGAGTCCAATGACAGGGGGAGGCAATCAGCCCCAGCATTTT CAWSPMTGGGNQPQHF
- TRBJ1-4 TRBV7-9 - TGTGCCACCATTAGGCAGGGTGGAACTAATGAAAAACTGTTTTTT CATIRQGGTNEKLFF
TRBD1 TRBJ1-2 TRBV10-3 - TGTGCCATCAATCAGGGGGCCTATGGCTACACCTTC CAINQGAYGYTF
- TRBJ1-5 TRBV27 - TGTGCCAGCAGTTTAAACAGGATCAATCAGCCCCAGCATTTT CASSLNRINQPQHF
TRBD2 TRBJ2-2 TRBV19 - TGTGCCAGTAGGCACCCTACTAGCGTCTCAACCGGGGAGCTGTTTTTT CASRHPTSVSTGELFF
TRBD2 TRBJ2-7 TRBV5-1 - TGCGCCAGTAAGACTAGCGGAGGTCTCGAGCAGTACTTC CASKTSGGLEQYF
TRBD1 TRBJ2-7 TRBV27 - TGTGCCAGCAGTCCGCGGGACAGGGGCTACGAGCAGTACTTC CASSPRDRGYEQYF
- TRBJ1-6 TRBV27 - TGTGCCAGCAGTTTATCCCCTGGGGAGATTTCACCCCTCCACTTT CASSLSPGEISPLHF
- TRBJ2-5 TRBV15 - TGTGCCACCAGCAGAGAGGACTATTCCTGGAAGACCCAGTACTTC CATSREDYSWKTQYF
TRBD1 TRBJ1-1 TRBV2 - TGTGCCAGCAGTCCAGGGGGGCCTGAAGCTTTCTTT CASSPGGPEAFF
- TRBJ1-1 TRBV14 many TGTGCCAGCAGCCAAGGCAGGAGGGCTGAAGCTTTCTTT CASSQGRRAEAFF
TRBD1 TRBJ1-5 TRBV18 - TGTGCCAGCTCACGCGGACAGGTTGAGCCCCAGCATTTT CASSRGQVEPQHF
TRBD1 TRBJ1-1 TRBV5-5 - TGTGCCAGCAGCCCAGCGACAGGGGGTGGAAACACTGAAGCTTTCTTT CASSPATGGGNTEAFF
- TRBJ1-6 TRBV19 - TGTGCCCGAACGGGGCGGGGGTTAGATTCACCCCTCCACTTT CARTGRGLDSPLHF
- TRBJ1-4 TRBV2 once - CASILAGTANEKLFF
TRBD1 TRBJ1-5 TRBV15 once TGTGCCACCAGCCCGCGCCGGACAGGGCAGGGTGAGGCCCAGCATTTT CATSPRRTGQGEAQHF
- TRBJ1-1 TRBV27 few TGTGCCAGCAGTTTCCGGGACTTCAGCCTCATGAACACTGAAGCTTTCTTT CASSFRDFSLMNTEAFF
TRBD2 TRBJ2-3 TRBV4-3 - TGCGCCAGCAGCCAAGATGATTTTAGTGGGACTAGAAATACGCAGTATTTT CASSQDDFSGTRNTQYF
- TRBJ2-7 TRBV11-2 - TGTGCCAGCAGCTTAGGGACAGACTACGAGCAGTACTTC CASSLGTDYEQYF
- TRBJ1-1 TRBV12-3/TRBV12-4 - TGTGCCAGCGGCCGCGGGGAGAGTGAAGCTTTCTTT CASGRGESEAFF
TRBD2 TRBJ2-3 TRBV18 - TGTGCCAGCTCAAGGGCTAGCGGGGGCCCTAGCACAGATACGCAGTATTTT CASSRASGGPSTDTQYF
- TRBJ2-7 TRBV5-1 - TGCGCCAGCAGCCCTAATGGCGGGGCCTCCTACGAGCAGTACTTC CASSPNGGASYEQYF
- TRBJ2-5 TRBV19 - TGTGCCAGTAGTATGGGGCAGCAAGAGACCCAGTACTTC CASSMGQQETQYF
- TRBJ2-3 TRBV21-1 - - CASSKVAGGSTDTQYF
TRBD1 TRBJ1-2 TRBV5-1 - TGCGCCAGCAGCTCGCGACAGGGCGAGGCTGGCTACACCTTC CASSSRQGEAGYTF
- TRBJ1-4 TRBV28 - TGTGCCAGCAGAGACAGTGAAAAACTGTTTTTT CASRDSEKLFF
- TRBJ1-1 TRBV29-1 - TGCAGCGTTGCCCGACAGGTGAACACTGAAGCTTTCTTT CSVARQVNTEAFF
- TRBJ1-3 TRBV3-1/TRBV3-2 - TGTGCCAGCAGCCAAGCGGGGACTGGAAACACCATATATTTT CASSQAGTGNTIYF
TRBD2 TRBJ2-7 TRBV28 once TGTGCCAGCAGTATCAAAGAGCGGGGATATTACTTC CASSIKERGYYF
TRBD2 TRBJ2-7 TRBV19 - TGTGCCTCTAGGGGGCTAGCGGGGGAGAGCTCCTACGAGCAGTACTTC CASRGLAGESSYEQYF
- TRBJ1-1 TRBV5-1 - TGCGCCAGCAGCGACGAGAGGAGGACTGAAGCTTTCTTT CASSDERRTEAFF
- TRBJ2-5 TRBV3-1/TRBV3-2 - TGTGCCAGCAGCCGGGCAGATGAGACCCAGTACTTC CASSRADETQYF
TRBD2 TRBJ2-6 TRBV19 - TGTGCCAGTAGTATTAATAGCGGGGGGGCTTCTGGGGCCAACGTCCTGACTTTC CASSINSGGASGANVLTF